Listed here are 17 T cell receptor beta chains from one sample, sequenced in a study of memory CD8 T cells in hepatitis C reinfection. The table came from immunoSEQ multiplex PCR; TCRdb's copy has only in-frame clones and leaves some out. The sample holds approximately 46,000 clones, 80% to 90% seen once. Time point noted: late/post reinfection, 12 to 24 weeks after detection. No in vitro expansion preceded TCR sequencing of the sorted cells. Source material: naive CD8+ T cells sorted from blood. These receptors all stem from a man aged 18 to 30 with hepatitis C virus infection.

The V gene is TRBV10-1, the J gene TRBJ2-7; 7 nucleotides line up with TRBD1. Germline trimming cut 5 bases from V and 1 base from J; bases unmatched to any gene: 5. CDR1 WNHNN and CDR2 SYGVQD come from the germline V gene (reference sequence). The CDR3 has 14 residues. The CDR3 region has the DNA TGCGCCAGCAGTCCAACAGGGGTTTCCTACGAGCAGTACTTC. Its translation is CASSPTGVSYEQYF.

The V and J genes are TRBV4-2 and TRBJ1-2, with D perhaps TRBD1 (6 bases). This CDR3 is built from 15 residues. From germline, CDR1 is LGHNA and CDR2 YNFKEQ. Between the trimmed V and J ends, which lost 4 bases and 3 bases, there was a span of 15 bases. The CDR3 region is CASSRNEDSYYGYTF. The CDR3 DNA sequence: TGTGCCAGCAGCCGCAATGAGGACAGCTACTATGGCTACACCTTC.

This rearrangement joins TRBV11-3 to TRBJ2-2; no clear D. The CDR3 has 12 residues. Germline V gene sequence: CDR1 SGHNT, CDR2 YENEEA. The V gene lost 5 bases and the J gene lost 10 bases, with 11 bases spanning the gap. This CDR3 is CASSHSGEELFF. The CDR3 DNA is TGTGCCAGCAGCCATTCCGGTGAGGAGCTGTTTTTT.

This chain links TRBV6-5 with TRBJ1-2, with a tentative D call TRBD1 (6 bases). V gave up 2 bases and J gave up 6 bases, with 10 bases separating them. Germline V CDR1 and CDR2: MNHEY, SVGAGI. This CDR3 contains 13 residues. The DNA of the CDR3 is TGTGCCAGCAGTTACATCAGGGGTAATGGCTACACCTTC. Protein product: CASSYIRGNGYTF.

This clone was observed a single time. J is TRBJ2-7 and V is TRBV9; 10 nucleotides line up with TRBD1. Germline-derived CDR1 and CDR2 are SGDLS and YYNGEE. The junction had 5 bases not matched to a gene; V was cut back by 0 bases and J by 5 bases. The CDR3 spans 15 residues. CDR3 DNA: TGTGCCAGCAGCGTAGAGGGACAGGGGAAACACGAGCAGTACTTC. Its translation is CASSVEGQGKHEQYF.

The chain is built from TRBV4-1 and TRBJ2-5, with 7 bases that match TRBD2. This CDR3 has 14 amino acids. Germline loops: CDR1 MGHRA, CDR2 YSYEKL. Trimming cost V 1 base and J 4 bases; bases outside gene matches: 3. CDR3 DNA: TGCGCCAGCAGCCAAGGGGAGGGCCCAGAGACCCAGTACTTC. It is translated as CASSQGEGPETQYF.

This chain joins TRBV6-5 and TRBJ2-1; D may be TRBD2 (6 bases). The CDR3 sequence is 14 residues long. V lost 4 bases, J lost 8 bases, and 15 bases lay in between. CDR1 and CDR2 from the germline V gene are MNHEY and SVGAGI. This CDR3 is CASSSGGFGYEQFF. The CDR3, as DNA: TGTGCCAGCAGTTCCGGGGGATTTGGCTATGAGCAGTTCTTC.

This chain uses TRBV28 with TRBJ2-3; TRBD2 agrees at 10 bases. Germline CDR1 MDHEN, CDR2 SYDVKM. V gave up 4 bases and J gave up 0 bases; unmatched junction bases: 10. This CDR3 contains 18 residues. In nucleotides, the CDR3 is TGTGCCAGCAGTTCCACTCTAGCGGGAGTCTCTAGCACAGATACGCAGTATTTT. Residues: CASSSTLAGVSSTDTQYF.

This clone was detected once. The chain employs TRBV19 and TRBJ1-1, with D uncertain. Trimming shortened V by 0 bases and J by 4 bases, and 12 bases separated the two germline ends. CDR3 length equals 15 residues. Germline CDR1 reads LNHDA; CDR2 reads SQIVND (reference sequence). CDR3 sequence: CASSIDGGHFTEAFF. The DNA for the CDR3 is TGTGCCAGTAGTATAGATGGTGGGCACTTCACTGAAGCTTTCTTT.

The V call is TRBV5-6, the J call TRBJ2-3, with D perhaps TRBD2 (6 bases). The germline V gene encodes CDR1 SGHDT and CDR2 YYEEEE. V shed 4 bases and J shed 2 bases, with 11 bases lying between them. The length of the CDR3 is 14 residues. The CDR3 sequence: CASSLGGLTDTQYF. Here the CDR3 DNA reads TGTGCCAGCAGCCTGGGGGGACTCACAGATACGCAGTATTTT. The whole variable domain, filled in from reference TRBV5-6 and TRBJ2-3, reads DAGVTQSPTHLIKTRGQQVTLRCSPKSGHDTVSWYQQALGQGPQFIFQYYEEEERQRGNFPDRFSGHQFPNYSSELNVNALLLGDSALYLCASSLGGLTDTQYFGPGTRLTVL.

The table lists this clone with a count of one. This sequence joins TRBV9 and TRBJ2-3; 8 bases line up with TRBD2. The CDR3 is 16 residues long. V dropped 4 bases and J dropped 0; count of bases not matched to a gene: 7. Germline CDR1 is SGDLS and CDR2 is YYNGEE. The CDR3 region is CASSPLAVRSTDTQYF. The CDR3 DNA reads as TGTGCCAGCAGCCCACTAGCGGTCAGGAGCACAGATACGCAGTATTTT. Using reference TRBV9 and TRBJ2-3 for the parts outside the CDR3, the full variable domain is DSGVTQTPKHLITATGQRVTLRCSPRSGDLSVYWYQQSLDQGLQFLIQYYNGEERAKGNILERFSAQQFPDLHSELNLSSLELGDSALYFCASSPLAVRSTDTQYFGPGTRLTVL.

This chain uses TRBV10-2 with TRBJ2-3; D remains ambiguous. V was clipped by 6 bases and J by 6 bases, with 7 bases between them. The germline V gene has CDR1 WSHSY and CDR2 SAAADI. The CDR3 runs 11 residues. The CDR3 loop reads CASSLPDTQYF. The DNA of the CDR3 is TGCGCCAGCAGCCTCCCGGATACGCAGTATTTT.

This clone turned up a few times. The CDR3 reads CASSPLLGGGSEQYF. The CDR3 coding sequence is TGTGCCAGCAGTCCATTGCTGGGGGGGGGTAGCGAGCAGTACTTC. This rearrangement joins TRBV28 to TRBJ2-7, with 7 bases lining up with TRBD2. There are 15 residues in the CDR3. V was pared by 5 bases and J by 6 bases, with 13 bases of the junction left unmatched. Germline CDR1 is MDHEN and CDR2 is SYDVKM.

This clone was picked up one time. The chain links TRBV27 to TRBJ2-7; 9 bases match TRBD2. J lost 0 bases, V lost 5 bases, and 8 bases had no gene match. The germline gives CDR1 MNHEY, CDR2 SMNVEV (reference sequence). The length of the CDR3 is 16 residues. Here the CDR3 DNA reads TGTGCCAGCAGTCCGTTGACTAGCGGAAGCTCCTACGAGCAGTACTTC. Amino acid sequence: CASSPLTSGSSYEQYF.

V usage is TRBV4-1 and J usage is TRBJ2-7; 9 positions agree with TRBD1. Germline CDR1 and CDR2: MGHRA and YSYEKL. V trimming: 3 bases; J trimming: 6 bases; junction bases outside the gene matches: 9. This CDR3 contains 15 residues. The chain's CDR3 is CASSQTGQGVSEQYF. The CDR3 coding sequence is TGCGCCAGCAGCCAGACGGGACAGGGTGTCAGCGAGCAGTACTTC.

This sequence joins TRBV28 and TRBJ1-4; TRBD1 aligns across 12 bases. Trimming took 7 bases from V and 0 from J; bases not matched to a gene: 6. The CDR3 extends over 17 amino acids. Per the germline V gene, CDR1 is MDHEN and CDR2 is SYDVKM. CDR3 nucleotide sequence: TGTGCCAGCACCGGGACAGGGGGCGTATCAACTAATGAAAAACTGTTTTTT. Translating gives CASTGTGGVSTNEKLFF.

This chain joins TRBV7-9 and TRBJ2-1, with D tentatively TRBD2 (5 bases). Germline loops: CDR1 SEHNR, CDR2 FQNEAQ (reference sequence). This CDR3 comprises 12 residues. V dropped 5 bases and J dropped 10 bases, with 12 bases sitting between them. CDR3 residues: CASSLNRREQFF. As DNA, the CDR3 is TGTGCCAGCAGCCTAAACCGGAGGGAGCAGTTCTTC.